A single sample is the source of the 15 T cell receptor beta chains below, sequenced in a study of cytomegalovirus exposure and HLA in healthy donors. PCR primers comprised 60 Vbeta and 13 Jbeta primers. Sequenced by immunoSEQ multiplex PCR; TCRdb stores in-frame clones only, minus some. The data show approximately 190,000 clones, roughly four fifths seen once. Sequencing used PBMCs. All receptors derive from a man aged 40-55 years in good health and CMV-seropositive.

This clone was seen just once. The chain carries TRBV7-9 and TRBJ2-3, with D perhaps matching TRBD1 (5 bases). Looked up from germline, CDR1 is SEHNR and CDR2 is FQNEAQ (reference sequence). The length of the CDR3 is 13 residues. Trimming left V 5 bases short and J 0 bases short, with 6 bases between. This CDR3 is CASSGQSTDTQYF. As DNA, the CDR3 is TGTGCCAGCAGCGGACAAAGCACAGATACGCAGTATTTT. Based on the CDR3 plus reference TRBV7-9 and TRBJ2-3, the full variable domain is DTGVSQNPRHKITKRGQNVTFRCDPISEHNRLYWYRQTLGQGPEFLTYFQNEAQLEKSRLLSDRFSAERPKGSFSTLEIQRTEQGDSAMYLCASSGQSTDTQYFGPGTRLTVL.

The chain joins TRBV5-1 to TRBJ2-7, with 7 bases lining up with TRBD1. The germline V gene encodes CDR1 SGHRS and CDR2 YFSETQ. This CDR3 is built from 15 residues. V lost 4 bases, J lost 3 bases, and 10 bases stayed unmatched. Here the CDR3 DNA reads TGCGCCAGCAGCACAACCGGGACAGAAGGCTACGAGCAGTACTTC. Protein product: CASSTTGTEGYEQYF. Drawing the rest from reference TRBV5-1 and TRBJ2-7, the complete variable domain is KAGVTQTPRYLIKTRGQQVTLSCSPISGHRSVSWYQQTPGQGLQFLFEYFSETQRNKGNFPGRFSGRQFSNSRSEMNVSTLELGDSALYLCASSTTGTEGYEQYFGPGTRLTVT.

J is TRBJ2-7 and V is TRBV6-5; TRBD2 agrees at 8 bases. This CDR3 is built from 14 residues. Germline V gene data show CDR1 as MNHEY and CDR2 as SVGAGI. V gave up 6 bases and J gave up 4 bases; unmatched junction bases: 8. The CDR3 region is CASRNGRAVYEQYF. The CDR3 region has the DNA TGTGCCAGCAGAAACGGGAGGGCCGTGTACGAGCAGTACTTC.

The chain employs TRBV7-2 and TRBJ1-2; the match to TRBD1 covers 8 bases. Germline CDR1 reads SGHTA; CDR2 reads FQGNSA. The trim removed 5 bases at V and 0 bases at J, leaving 5 bases unmatched. This CDR3 region has 15 residues. CDR3 region: CASSPGDRTNYGYTF. The CDR3 region has the DNA TGTGCCAGCAGCCCCGGGGACAGGACTAACTATGGCTACACCTTC.

J is TRBJ2-7 and V is TRBV5-1; the D gene is possibly TRBD1 (6 bases). The V and J ends lost 4 bases and 6 bases respectively, with 11 bases between them. The CDR3 has 12 amino acids. The germline V gene has CDR1 SGHRS and CDR2 YFSETQ. The chain's CDR3 is CASSPGGIEQYF. The CDR3 nucleotides are TGCGCCAGCAGCCCTGGGGGCATCGAGCAGTACTTC.

The chain carries TRBV29-1 and TRBJ2-1, with 10 bases that match TRBD2. The V gene's germline CDR1 is SQVTM and CDR2 ANQGSEA. The CDR3 length is 13 residues. V was clipped by 4 bases and J by 9 bases; unmatched bases: 6. CDR3 region: CSVGLAGEVEQFF. The CDR3 region has the DNA TGCAGCGTTGGTCTAGCGGGAGAGGTTGAGCAGTTCTTC.

The rearrangement joins TRBV28 to TRBJ2-4; no clear D gene. From germline, CDR1 is MDHEN and CDR2 SYDVKM. The CDR3 sequence is 12 residues long. Trimming pared 4 bases from V and 8 bases from J, leaving 9 bases between. The CDR3 coding sequence is TGTGCCAGCAGTTCTACTATGGACATTCAGTACTTC. It encodes CASSSTMDIQYF.

The V and J genes are TRBV2 and TRBJ2-7; D possibly corresponds to TRBD2 (5 bases). CDR3 size: 16 residues. Germline V gene data show CDR1 as SNHLY and CDR2 as FYNNEI. Trimming left V 0 bases short and J 0 bases short, with 12 bases between. Here the CDR3 reads CASSEAGGQSSYEQYF. The CDR3 DNA sequence: TGTGCCAGCAGTGAAGCGGGCGGGCAAAGCTCCTACGAGCAGTACTTC.

The rearrangement links TRBV6-1 to TRBJ2-7; D is perhaps TRBD1 (6 bases). Germline CDR1 reads MNHNS; CDR2 reads SASEGT. The CDR3 has 15 amino acids. V gave up 3 bases and J gave up 1 base, with 13 bases separating them. Written as DNA, the CDR3 is TGTGCCAGCAGTGATAGGGGGTCCGGGTCCTACGAGCAGTACTTC. It translates to CASSDRGSGSYEQYF.

This clone was picked up a small number of times. The chain employs TRBV7-2 and TRBJ1-4, with D maybe TRBD1 (6 bases). This CDR3 is 15 amino acids long. The V gene lost 5 bases and the J gene lost 3 bases, with 13 bases spanning the gap. Germline CDR1 and CDR2: SGHTA and FQGNSA. Here the CDR3 reads CASSPQGMANEKLFF. DNA of the CDR3: TGTGCCAGCAGCCCCCAGGGGATGGCTAATGAAAAACTGTTTTTT. The full variable domain, its missing parts supplied by reference TRBV7-2 and TRBJ1-4, is GAGVSQSPSNKVTEKGKDVELRCDPISGHTALYWYRQSLGQGLEFLIYFQGNSAPDKSGLPSDRFSAERTGGSVSTLTIQRTQQEDSAVYLCASSPQGMANEKLFFGSGTQLSVL.

The CDR3 nucleotides read TGCAGTGCCGAGTTATACGAGCAGTACTTC. It yields the protein CSAELYEQYF. This chain uses TRBV20-1 with TRBJ2-7; no clear D. The CDR3 is 10 residues long. Germline loops: CDR1 DFQATT, CDR2 SNEGSKA (reference sequence). Trimming stripped 6 bases from V and 4 bases from J, with 7 bases between.

The chain uses TRBV5-1 and TRBJ2-5, with TRBD1 matching 11 bases. CDR3 size: 15 residues. Germline loops: CDR1 SGHRS, CDR2 YFSETQ. J gave up 5 bases and V 2 bases, and 5 bases lay outside the gene matches. The CDR3 region is CASSLRTGGGETQYF. In DNA form, the CDR3 reads TGCGCCAGCAGCTTAAGGACAGGGGGCGGTGAGACCCAGTACTTC.

V is TRBV5-6 and J is TRBJ2-7; 7 nucleotides line up with TRBD2. CDR3 length equals 17 residues. CDR1 SGHDT and CDR2 YYEEEE come from the germline V gene. Trimming took 3 bases from V and 3 from J; bases not matched to a gene: 15. The DNA of the CDR3 is TGTGCCAGCAGCTCGCGCACACTCCTAGCGGACCACTACGAGCAGTACTTC. It translates to CASSSRTLLADHYEQYF.

The chain carries TRBV28 and TRBJ2-1; 9 bases map to TRBD1. The germline V gene encodes CDR1 MDHEN and CDR2 SYDVKM. V lost 5 bases, J lost 6 bases, and 5 bases stayed unmatched. This CDR3 contains 14 residues. The CDR3 nucleotides read TGTGCCAGCAGTCTCGGGACAGGGTCCAATGAGCAGTTCTTC. Encoded protein: CASSLGTGSNEQFF.

This clone has a handful of counts. The chain couples TRBV19 to TRBJ1-2; 9 nucleotides align to TRBD1. The CDR3 has 13 amino acids. Germline assignment: CDR1 LNHDA and CDR2 SQIVND (reference sequence). The V and J ends lost 6 bases and 3 bases, in that order; junction bases with no gene match: 2. The CDR3 DNA reads as TGTGCCAGTAGGGGACAGGGAGACTATGGCTACACCTTC. Its protein is CASRGQGDYGYTF. Full variable domain (remainder filled in from reference TRBV19 and TRBJ1-2): DGGITQSPKYLFRKEGQNVTLSCEQNLNHDAMYWYRQDPGQGLRLIYYSQIVNDFQKGDIAEGYSVSREKKESFPLTVTSAQKNPTAFYLCASRGQGDYGYTFGSGTRLTVV.